This TCR beta chain was identified in a study of cytomegalovirus exposure and HLA in healthy donors. The primer mix had 60 Vbeta and 13 Jbeta primers. Source study methods: Unique TCR beta chains numbered 80 million to 95 million in a later analysis, with around 10 million shared. Only in-frame clones appear in the TCRdb table, and some are missing; sequencing was by immunoSEQ multiplex PCR. V, J and clone size were drawn from that table, and D and trimming were deduced from the DNA. The data hold 140,000 or so clones, with roughly a tenth observed a single time. This clone was seen a handful of times. CDR1 and CDR2 (germline): MDHEN, SYDVKM. V was pared by 7 bases and J by 3 bases, with 13 bases between. The CDR3 runs 14 residues.

The specimen sequenced was PBMCs. The chain links TRBV28 to TRBJ1-5, with D possibly matching TRBD1 (6 bases). The origin of this receptor is a male donor in good health and CMV-seronegative. The CDR3 sequence: CASTIDRFNQPQHF. CDR3 nucleotides: TGTGCCAGCACCATCGACAGGTTCAATCAGCCCCAGCATTTT.